These 20 T cell receptor beta chains originate from one sample sequenced in a study of radiation and T cells in renal cell carcinoma. Time point here: blood 4 weeks post-SBRT, at nephrectomy. The treatment was: 15 Gy SBRT to primary tumor, nephrectomy 4 weeks later. TCRdb's copy holds only in-frame clones and misses some; the assay was immunoSEQ multiplex PCR. This table holds around 180,000 clones, 88% found once. The sequencing here drew on blood, taken from a patient whose treatment included radiotherapy and nephrectomy. The receptors were gathered from a woman aged 50 to 60 with renal cell carcinoma.

The chain carries TRBV7-6 and TRBJ1-1, with D possibly being TRBD1 (5 bases). This CDR3 is 15 amino acids long. V was clipped by 5 bases and J by 0 bases, with 13 bases between them. Germline loops: CDR1 SGHVS, CDR2 FNYEAQ. CDR3 sequence reads: CASSPSGTLNTEAFF. In nucleotides, the CDR3 is TGTGCCAGCAGCCCCTCCGGGACCTTGAACACTGAAGCTTTCTTT.

V usage is TRBV25-1 and J usage is TRBJ2-1; a possible D gene is TRBD2 (5 bases). Trimming removed 1 base at V and 5 bases at J, with 9 bases between. Germline V CDR1 and CDR2: MGHDK, SYGVNS. The CDR3 sequence is 14 residues long. The CDR3 loop is CASSEFAGHNEQFF. The CDR3 bases are TGTGCCAGCAGTGAATTCGCGGGCCACAATGAGCAGTTCTTC. The variable domain in full, with the rest retrieved from reference TRBV25-1 and TRBJ2-1, is EADIYQTPRYLVIGTGKKITLECSQTMGHDKMYWYQQDPGMELHLIHYSYGVNSTEKGDLSSESTVSRIRTEHFPLTLESARPSHTSQYLCASSEFAGHNEQFFGPGTRLTVL.

This rearrangement joins TRBV7-8 to TRBJ1-2; TRBD1 agrees at 9 bases. Trimming at V came to 5 bases and at J to 8 bases, leaving 9 bases not matched to a gene. Germline CDR1 SGHVS, CDR2 FQNEAQ. The CDR3 is made up of 14 amino acids. CDR3 nucleotides: TGTGCCAGCAGCCAGAACAGGGGGCGTCGAGGCTACACCTTC. This translates into CASSQNRGRRGYTF.

V usage is TRBV12-5 and J usage is TRBJ1-3; D unresolved. This CDR3 has 15 residues. Deletions cut 5 bases from V and 2 bases from J, with 13 bases between. Germline V gene sequence: CDR1 LGHNT, CDR2 FRNRAP. The CDR3 loop is CASGTDRATGNTIYF. Written as DNA, the CDR3 is TGTGCTAGTGGTACCGACCGAGCAACTGGAAACACCATATATTTT.

The chain carries TRBV19 and TRBJ1-1; D is perhaps TRBD1 (5 bases). Trimming pared 6 bases from V and 0 bases from J, leaving 17 bases between. In germline, CDR1 is LNHDA, CDR2 SQIVND (reference sequence). The CDR3 loop spans 16 amino acids. The CDR3 DNA follows: TGTGCCAGTAGCTCCGGGCTTCAGGGCTTGAACACTGAAGCTTTCTTT. Residues: CASSSGLQGLNTEAFF.

The V call is TRBV11-2, the J call TRBJ2-2; TRBD1 matches at 7 bases. CDR3 length equals 17 residues. Per the germline V gene, CDR1 is SGHAT and CDR2 is FQNNGV. The V and J ends lost 3 bases and 2 bases, in that order; junction bases with no gene match: 9. The CDR3 sequence: CASSLDRFSSNTGELFF. In DNA, the CDR3 is TGTGCCAGCAGCTTGGACAGGTTCTCTTCCAACACCGGGGAGCTGTTTTTT.

The chain recombines TRBV14 with TRBJ1-1; 9 nucleotides agree with TRBD1. Germline CDR1 is SGHDN and CDR2 is FVKESK. J lost 5 bases, V lost 5 bases, and 3 bases had no gene match. The CDR3 length is 13 residues. The CDR3 here is CASSAQGATEAFF. DNA for the CDR3: TGTGCCAGCAGCGCACAGGGGGCAACTGAAGCTTTCTTT. Looking up the rest from reference TRBV14 and TRBJ1-1 gives the full variable domain: EAGVTQFPSHSVIEKGQTVTLRCDPISGHDNLYWYRRVMGKEIKFLLHFVKESKQDESGMPNNRFLAERTGGTYSTLKVQPAELEDSGVYFCASSAQGATEAFFGQGTRLTVV.

This clone was seen only once. The gene calls are TRBV7-2 and TRBJ1-1; a weak D match, TRBD1 (5 bases). CDR3 length equals 14 residues. CDR1 is SGHTA and CDR2 is FQGNSA in the germline V gene. V dropped 2 bases and J dropped 5 bases, with 12 bases sitting between them. The CDR3 loop is CASSLRGGVTEAFF. CDR3 nucleotides: TGTGCCAGCAGCTTAAGGGGAGGAGTGACTGAAGCTTTCTTT.

This clone was detected only once. This chain connects TRBV2 to TRBJ2-2, with 11 bases matching TRBD2. V lost 7 bases to trimming and J lost 2 bases; unmatched junction nucleotides: 9. Looked up from germline, CDR1 is SNHLY and CDR2 is FYNNEI. The CDR3 sequence is 17 residues long. The CDR3 nucleotides are TGTGCCAGCACGCCCTCTAGCGGGGGGCCTAACACCGGGGAGCTGTTTTTT. Encoded protein: CASTPSSGGPNTGELFF. Combining the CDR3 with reference TRBV2 and TRBJ2-2 gives the whole variable domain EPEVTQTPSHQVTQMGQEVILRCVPISNHLYFYWYRQILGQKVEFLVSFYNNEISEKSEIFDDQFSVERPDGSNFTLKIRSTKLEDSAMYFCASTPSSGGPNTGELFFGEGSRLTVL.

The chain recombines TRBV16 with TRBJ1-1; D is uncertain. Germline lookup yields CDR1 KGHSY and CDR2 FQNENV. Trimming took 4 bases from V and 0 from J, leaving 15 bases between them. This CDR3 has 16 residues. In DNA form, the CDR3 reads TGTGCCAGCAGCCCCTCCGGTAGGGTTATGAACACTGAAGCTTTCTTT. This gives the protein CASSPSGRVMNTEAFF.

The V and J genes are TRBV30 and TRBJ1-1; no clear D. CDR3 length: 13 amino acids. CDR1 and CDR2 (germline): GTSNPN, SVGIG (reference sequence). The V end lost 0 bases, the J end lost 1 base, and 6 bases lay between the germline ends. The CDR3: CAWSVQENTEAFF. For the CDR3, the DNA is TGTGCCTGGAGTGTACAAGAGAACACTGAAGCTTTCTTT.

The rearrangement uses TRBV19 and TRBJ2-6, with TRBD1 as a possible D gene (6 bases). The germline CDR1 and CDR2 sequences are LNHDA and SQIVND (reference sequence). The CDR3 runs 18 residues. V was pared by 7 bases and J by 1 base, with 20 bases between. The CDR3 DNA is TGTGCCAGTATCCTGACAGGTTTTCCCATTTCTGGGGCCAACGTCCTGACTTTC. This sequence encodes CASILTGFPISGANVLTF.

This chain uses TRBV5-1 with TRBJ2-1, with 8 bases lining up with TRBD1. Germline assignment: CDR1 SGHRS and CDR2 YFSETQ. The trim removed 4 bases at V and 7 bases at J, leaving 4 bases unmatched. The CDR3 consists of 13 residues. The CDR3 reads CASSKGQVNEQFF. As DNA, the CDR3 is TGCGCCAGCAGCAAGGGACAGGTTAATGAGCAGTTCTTC.

The chain recombines TRBV19 with TRBJ1-2, with TRBD1 matching 8 bases. Trimming took 5 bases from V and 8 from J; bases not matched to a gene: 4. CDR3 length: 12 residues. Per germline, CDR1 LNHDA and CDR2 SQIVND (reference sequence). CDR3: CASSPHRGGYTF. CDR3 coding DNA: TGTGCCAGTAGTCCCCACAGGGGGGGCTACACCTTC. Full variable domain (outside the CDR3, taken from reference TRBV19 and TRBJ1-2): DGGITQSPKYLFRKEGQNVTLSCEQNLNHDAMYWYRQDPGQGLRLIYYSQIVNDFQKGDIAEGYSVSREKKESFPLTVTSAQKNPTAFYLCASSPHRGGYTFGSGTRLTVV.

The V gene is TRBV19, the J gene TRBJ1-5, with D maybe TRBD1 (5 bases). Trimming took 3 bases from V and 9 from J, leaving 12 bases between them. Germline values: CDR1 LNHDA, CDR2 SQIVND (reference sequence). CDR3 length equals 13 residues. In nucleotides, the CDR3 is TGTGCCAGTAGTATTTTGGGGCCTGGGCCCCAGCATTTT. Encoded protein: CASSILGPGPQHF.

The chain employs TRBV7-8 and TRBJ2-2, with D unclear. The CDR3 runs to 16 residues. Trimming left V 6 bases short and J 0 bases short, with 14 bases between. Germline V gene data show CDR1 as SGHVS and CDR2 as FQNEAQ. CDR3 amino acids: CASSLQALTNTGELFF. CDR3 nucleotide sequence: TGTGCCAGCAGTTTACAAGCGCTTACGAACACCGGGGAGCTGTTTTTT.

This rearrangement joins TRBV18 to TRBJ1-6; no clear D gene. This CDR3 contains 16 residues. Per germline, CDR1 KGHSH and CDR2 LQKENI. Trimming took 3 bases from V and 4 from J, leaving 13 bases between them. The CDR3 sequence: CASSPLDASYNSPLHF. CDR3 DNA: TGTGCCAGCTCACCCCTGGACGCCAGTTATAATTCACCCCTCCACTTT.

V is TRBV6-6 and J is TRBJ1-2; D remains unclear. The CDR3 extends over 14 amino acids. V was clipped by 0 bases and J by 4 bases, with 9 bases between them. The germline gives CDR1 MNHNY, CDR2 SVGAGI (reference sequence). CDR3 nucleotides: TGTGCCAGCAGTTACTCGTGGCAGTCCTATGGCTACACCTTC. It yields the protein CASSYSWQSYGYTF.

The V gene is TRBV18, the J gene TRBJ2-3; D gene uncertain. There are 16 residues in the CDR3. Germline CDR1 KGHSH, CDR2 LQKENI. V lost 3 bases, J lost 1 base, and 14 bases lay in between. The DNA of the CDR3 is TGTGCCAGCTCACCTCAGGCGCTTGGGGGCACAGATACGCAGTATTTT. Its translation is CASSPQALGGTDTQYF.

V is TRBV5-1 and J is TRBJ2-5; 12 bases are a match to TRBD2. The CDR3 covers 17 residues. Trimming took 0 bases from V and 5 from J; bases not matched to a gene: 8. Germline lookup yields CDR1 SGHRS and CDR2 YFSETQ. The CDR3 nucleotides read TGCGCCAGCAGCTTGGAGGCTCGACTAGCGGGGGTCGAGACCCAGTACTTC. It codes for CASSLEARLAGVETQYF.